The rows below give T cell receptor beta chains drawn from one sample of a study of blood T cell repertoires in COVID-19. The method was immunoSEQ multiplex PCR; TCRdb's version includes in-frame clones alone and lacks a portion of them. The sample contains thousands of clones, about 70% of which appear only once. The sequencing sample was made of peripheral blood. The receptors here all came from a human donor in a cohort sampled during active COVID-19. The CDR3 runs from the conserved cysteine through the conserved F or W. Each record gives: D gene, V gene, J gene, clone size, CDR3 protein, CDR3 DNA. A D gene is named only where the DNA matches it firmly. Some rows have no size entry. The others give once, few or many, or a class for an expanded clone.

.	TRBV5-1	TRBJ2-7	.	CASSLGQGGYEQYF	TGCGCCAGCAGCTTAGGTCAGGGAGGCTACGAGCAGTACTTC
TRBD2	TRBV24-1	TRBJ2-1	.	CATSDPSYGAGGTVEQFF	TGTGCCACCAGTGATCCATCCTATGGGGCGGGAGGGACGGTTGAGCAGTTCTTC
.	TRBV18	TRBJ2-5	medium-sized	CASSPRQGLLGETQYF	TGTGCCAGCTCACCACGCCAGGGATTATTAGGGGAGACCCAGTACTTC
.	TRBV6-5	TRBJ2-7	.	CASSYSGGGFGEQYF	TGTGCCAGCAGTTACTCGGGAGGGGGTTTTGGCGAGCAGTACTTC
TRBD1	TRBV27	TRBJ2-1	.	CASSSIPPGGNEQFF	TGTGCCAGCAGTTCCATCCCCCCAGGGGGCAATGAGCAGTTCTTC
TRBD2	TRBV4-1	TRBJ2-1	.	CASSSLNGRARDEQFF	TGCGCCAGCAGTAGCCTAAACGGGAGGGCCCGTGATGAGCAGTTCTTC
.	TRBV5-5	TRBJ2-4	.	CASSLEGVAKNIQYF	TGTGCCAGCAGCTTAGAAGGGGTAGCCAAAAACATTCAGTACTTC
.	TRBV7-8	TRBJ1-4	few	CASSLKEAGGPYIF	TGTGCCAGCAGCTTAAAAGAGGCGGGCGGGCCCTATATTTTT
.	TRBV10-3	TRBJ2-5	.	CAISRGREETQYF	TGTGCCATCAGTCGGGGGCGGGAGGAGACCCAGTACTTC
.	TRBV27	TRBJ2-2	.	CASRLQGATSGPGELFF	TGTGCCAGCCGTTTACAGGGCGCCACTTCTGGACCCGGGGAGCTGTTTTTT
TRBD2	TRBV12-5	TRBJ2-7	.	CASGLREGTYEQYF	TGTGCTAGCGGACTACGGGAGGGCACCTACGAGCAGTACTTC
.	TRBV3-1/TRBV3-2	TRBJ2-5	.	CASSQGPGAGETQYF	TGTGCCAGCAGCCAAGGCCCAGGGGCGGGTGAGACCCAGTACTTC
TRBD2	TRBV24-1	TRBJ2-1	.	CATSGEGSGSYNEQFF	TGTGCCACCAGTGGAGAAGGTAGCGGGAGCTACAATGAGCAGTTCTTC
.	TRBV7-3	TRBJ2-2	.	CARAKSGELFF	TGTGCCAGGGCCAAGTCCGGGGAGCTGTTTTTT
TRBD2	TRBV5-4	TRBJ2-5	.	CASSILAGGLQETQYF	TGTGCCAGCAGCATCCTAGCGGGAGGGCTTCAAGAGACCCAGTACTTC
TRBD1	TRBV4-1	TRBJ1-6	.	CASSHGQGGSPLHF	TGCGCCAGCAGCCACGGACAGGGGGGTTCACCCCTCCACTTT
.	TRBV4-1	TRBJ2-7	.	CASSQELAGEQYF	TGCGCCAGCAGCCAAGAACTAGCTGGCGAGCAGTACTTC
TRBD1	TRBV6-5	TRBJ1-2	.	CASRQTGVSNYGYTF	TGTGCCAGCAGACAAACAGGGGTCTCTAACTATGGCTACACCTTC
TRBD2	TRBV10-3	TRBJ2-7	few	CATLGGGEQYF	TGTGCCACCCTAGGCGGGGGCGAGCAGTACTTC
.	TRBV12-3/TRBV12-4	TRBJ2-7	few	CASTTGHPYEQYF	TGTGCCAGCACTACGGGACACCCATACGAGCAGTACTTC
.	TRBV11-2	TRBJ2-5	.	CASGPQTGETQYF	TGTGCCAGCGGGCCTCAAACGGGGGAGACCCAGTACTTC
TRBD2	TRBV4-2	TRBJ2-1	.	CASSQTGGFVNEQFF	TGTGCCAGCAGCCAAACGGGAGGGTTTGTAAATGAGCAGTTCTTC
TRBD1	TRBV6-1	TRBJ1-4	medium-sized	CASSGPGTGISNEKLFF	TGTGCCAGCAGTGGTCCCGGGACAGGGATATCTAATGAAAAACTGTTTTTT
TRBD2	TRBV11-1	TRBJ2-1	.	CASSSRLAYEQFF	TGTGCCAGCAGCTCGAGACTAGCCTATGAGCAGTTCTTC
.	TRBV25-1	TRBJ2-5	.	CASPRRTVGQETQYF	TGTGCCAGCCCCCGAAGGACAGTGGGGCAAGAGACCCAGTACTTC
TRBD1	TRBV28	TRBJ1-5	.	CASRHRGRNQPQHF	TGTGCCAGCAGACACAGGGGGCGGAATCAGCCCCAGCATTTT
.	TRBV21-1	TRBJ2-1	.	CASTKGTLCVRQGVYNEQFF	TGTGCCAGCACCAAAGGGACTTTATGCGTTCGACAGGGGGTGTACAATGAGCAGTTCTTC
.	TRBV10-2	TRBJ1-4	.	CASGPGGLGEKLFF	TGCGCCAGCGGACCCGGGGGTTTAGGTGAAAAACTGTTTTTT
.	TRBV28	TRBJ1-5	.	CASSLTDWYSNQPQHF	TGTGCCAGCAGTTTAACAGATTGGTACAGCAATCAGCCCCAGCATTTT
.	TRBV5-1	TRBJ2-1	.	CASSLEGVGLSSYNEQFF	TGCGCCAGCAGCTTGGAGGGAGTGGGGTTGAGCTCCTACAATGAGCAGTTCTTC
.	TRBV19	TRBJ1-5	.	CASRTYSLSTGIGNQPQHF	TGTGCCAGTCGGACCTACTCTTTATCCACAGGGATTGGCAATCAGCCCCAGCATTTT
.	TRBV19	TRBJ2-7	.	CASSPGTATQYF	TGTGCCAGTAGTCCCGGGACTGCGACGCAGTACTTC
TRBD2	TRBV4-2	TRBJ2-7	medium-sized	CASSGGTSAEQYF	TGTGCCAGCAGCGGGGGGACTAGTGCCGAGCAGTACTTC
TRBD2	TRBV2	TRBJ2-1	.	CASSDLAGGDEQFF	TGTGCCAGCAGTGACTTAGCGGGAGGAGATGAGCAGTTCTTC
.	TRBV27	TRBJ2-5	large	CASSRLLQETQYF	TGTGCCAGCAGTCGGCTATTACAGGAGACCCAGTACTTC
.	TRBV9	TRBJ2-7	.	CATPPGDQDEQYF	TGTGCCACCCCCCCCGGGGATCAGGACGAGCAGTACTTC
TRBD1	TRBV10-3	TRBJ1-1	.	CAISEEGRGDTEAFF	TGTGCCATCAGTGAGGAGGGCAGGGGGGACACTGAAGCTTTCTTT
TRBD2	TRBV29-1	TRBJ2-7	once	CSVEAAGGGVQYF	TGCAGCGTTGAAGCGGCGGGAGGGGGGGTGCAGTACTTC
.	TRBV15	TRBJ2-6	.	CATGKRARGGDSGANVLTF	TGTGCCACCGGTAAGCGTGCACGTGGAGGAGACTCTGGGGCCAACGTCCTGACTTTC
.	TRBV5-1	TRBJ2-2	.	CASTEGTTNTGELFF	TGCGCCAGCACTGAGGGGACAACTAACACCGGGGAGCTGTTTTTT
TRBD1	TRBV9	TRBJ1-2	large	CASSLGQVKGYTF	TGTGCCAGCAGCCTCGGACAGGTGAAGGGCTACACCTTC
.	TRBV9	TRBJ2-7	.	CASSGQGYEQYF	TGTGCCAGCAGCGGCCAGGGCTACGAGCAGTACTTC
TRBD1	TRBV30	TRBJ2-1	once	CAWTADRGEQFF	TGTGCCTGGACCGCGGACAGGGGAGAGCAGTTCTTC
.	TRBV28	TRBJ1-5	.	CASSVSKNQPQHF	TGTGCCAGCAGTGTCTCTAAGAATCAGCCCCAGCATTTT
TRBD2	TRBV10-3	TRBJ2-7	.	CAISEKTSGSYEQCF	TGTGCCATCAGTGAAAAGACTAGCGGGAGTTACGAGCAGTGCTTC